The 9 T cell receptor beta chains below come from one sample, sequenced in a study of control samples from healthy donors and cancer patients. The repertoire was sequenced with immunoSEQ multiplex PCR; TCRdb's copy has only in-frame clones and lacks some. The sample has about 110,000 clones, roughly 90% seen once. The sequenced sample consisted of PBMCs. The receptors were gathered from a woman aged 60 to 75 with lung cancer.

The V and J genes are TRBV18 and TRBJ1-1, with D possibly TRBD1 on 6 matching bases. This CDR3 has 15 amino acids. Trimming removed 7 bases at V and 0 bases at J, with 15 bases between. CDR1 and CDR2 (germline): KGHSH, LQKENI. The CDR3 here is CASLTGGALNTEAFF. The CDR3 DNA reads TGTGCCAGCTTGACGGGGGGGGCTCTGAACACTGAAGCTTTCTTT. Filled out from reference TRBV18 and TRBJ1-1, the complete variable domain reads NAGVMQNPRHLVRRRGQEARLRCSPMKGHSHVYWYRQLPEEGLKFMVYLQKENIIDESGMPKERFSAEFPKEGPSILRIQQVVRGDSAAYFCASLTGGALNTEAFFGQGTRLTVV.

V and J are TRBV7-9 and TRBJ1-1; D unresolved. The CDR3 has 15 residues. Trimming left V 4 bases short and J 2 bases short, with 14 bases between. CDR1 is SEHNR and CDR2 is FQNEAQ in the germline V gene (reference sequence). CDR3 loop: CASSSVDSLNTEAFF. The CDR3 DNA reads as TGTGCCAGCAGCTCAGTGGACTCCCTAAACACTGAAGCTTTCTTT.

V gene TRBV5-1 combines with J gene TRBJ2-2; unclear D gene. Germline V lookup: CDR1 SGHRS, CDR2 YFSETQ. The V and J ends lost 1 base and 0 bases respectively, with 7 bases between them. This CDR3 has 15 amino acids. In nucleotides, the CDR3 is TGCGCCAGCAGCTTGTGGTCAACGAACACCGGGGAGCTGTTTTTT. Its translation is CASSLWSTNTGELFF.

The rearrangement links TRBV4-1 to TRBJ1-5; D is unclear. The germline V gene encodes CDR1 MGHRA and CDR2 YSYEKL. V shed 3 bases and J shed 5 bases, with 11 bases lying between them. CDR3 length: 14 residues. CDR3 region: CASSHGEGDQPQHF. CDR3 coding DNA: TGCGCCAGCAGCCACGGTGAGGGAGATCAGCCCCAGCATTTT.

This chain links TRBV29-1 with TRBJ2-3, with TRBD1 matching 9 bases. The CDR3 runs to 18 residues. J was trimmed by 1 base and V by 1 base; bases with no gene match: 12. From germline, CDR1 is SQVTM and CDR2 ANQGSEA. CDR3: CSVEAYPGQGIRTDTQYF. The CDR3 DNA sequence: TGCAGCGTTGAAGCATATCCGGGACAGGGTATACGCACAGATACGCAGTATTTT.

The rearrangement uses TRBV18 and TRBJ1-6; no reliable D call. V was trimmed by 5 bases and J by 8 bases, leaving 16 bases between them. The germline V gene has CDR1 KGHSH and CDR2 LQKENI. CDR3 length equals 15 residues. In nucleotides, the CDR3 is TGTGCCAGCTCAGAGTTCCTAGGCACGGATTCACCCCTCCACTTT. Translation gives CASSEFLGTDSPLHF.

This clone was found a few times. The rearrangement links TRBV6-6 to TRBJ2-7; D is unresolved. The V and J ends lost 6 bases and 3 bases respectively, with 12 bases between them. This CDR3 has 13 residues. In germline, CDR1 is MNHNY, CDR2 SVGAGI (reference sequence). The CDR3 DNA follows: TGTGCCAGCAGCCGAGACACCTACTACGAGCAGTACTTC. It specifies CASSRDTYYEQYF.

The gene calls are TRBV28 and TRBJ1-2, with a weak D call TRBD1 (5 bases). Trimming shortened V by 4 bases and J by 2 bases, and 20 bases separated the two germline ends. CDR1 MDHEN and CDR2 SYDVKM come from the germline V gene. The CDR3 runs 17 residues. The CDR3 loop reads CASSSPSRQGGNYGYTF. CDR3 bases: TGTGCCAGCAGTTCCCCCTCTCGGCAGGGCGGGAACTATGGCTACACCTTC.

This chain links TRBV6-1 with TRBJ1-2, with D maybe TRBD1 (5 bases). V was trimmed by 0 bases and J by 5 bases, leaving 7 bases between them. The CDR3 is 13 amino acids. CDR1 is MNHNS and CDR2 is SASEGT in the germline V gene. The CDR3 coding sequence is TGTGCCAGCAGTGAAGCGCGGGGGTATGGCTACACCTTC. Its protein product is CASSEARGYGYTF.